Below are 10 T cell receptor beta chains sequenced from a single sample in a study of identifying expanded T cells in peripheral blood. Clones were sequenced by immunoSEQ multiplex PCR, and TCRdb holds only the in-frame ones, with some missing. The table includes 100,000 to 110,000 clones, over 70% detected once. The sequencing sample was made of blood. These receptor sequences come from a person between 18 and 75 years old in good health.

This chain uses TRBV7-9 with TRBJ2-5, with 7 bases identical to TRBD1. The V gene's germline CDR1 is SEHNR and CDR2 FQNEAQ (reference sequence). The CDR3 runs to 14 residues. J gave up 5 bases and V 4 bases, and 7 bases lay outside the gene matches. CDR3 DNA sequence: TGTGCCAGCAGCTCGGGGACAGTCGGGGAGACCCAGTACTTC. Translated, it gives CASSSGTVGETQYF.

V usage is TRBV6-1 and J usage is TRBJ2-2; 7 nucleotides line up with TRBD2. The CDR3 runs to 16 residues. V shed 4 bases and J 3 bases; nucleotides not matched to a gene: 8. Germline assignment: CDR1 MNHNS and CDR2 SASEGT. The CDR3, as DNA: TGTGCCAGCAGTGTGAGTCGGGGGGTCGACACCGGGGAGCTGTTTTTT. The encoded protein is CASSVSRGVDTGELFF.

The rearrangement joins TRBV6-5 to TRBJ1-1, with D unresolved. There are 12 residues in the CDR3. The ends were cut back, 2 bases at V and 4 bases at J, with 5 bases in the middle. CDR1 MNHEY and CDR2 SVGAGI come from the germline V gene. Here the CDR3 DNA reads TGTGCCAGCAGTTACGGCGTCACTGAAGCTTTCTTT. Its translation: CASSYGVTEAFF.

The rearrangement uses TRBV7-2 and TRBJ1-2, with D uncertain. The CDR3 loop spans 17 amino acids. Trimming took 3 bases from V and 0 from J, leaving 17 bases between them. Germline V gene sequence: CDR1 SGHTA, CDR2 FQGNSA. CDR3 DNA sequence: TGTGCCAGCAGCTTTCGTGGCAGAGTATTAGCTAACTATGGCTACACCTTC. The encoded protein is CASSFRGRVLANYGYTF.

The gene calls are TRBV5-4 and TRBJ1-3; D is possibly TRBD1 (5 bases). The germline CDR1 and CDR2 sequences are SGHNT and YYREEE (reference sequence). This CDR3 has 16 amino acids. Trimming removed 7 bases at V and 3 bases at J, with 20 bases between. This CDR3 is CASSPGRGRNGNTIYF. CDR3 DNA: TGTGCCAGCTCCCCCGGTAGGGGAAGAAATGGAAACACCATATATTTT.

CDR3 in amino acids: CASTGVGNTEAFF. CDR3 in DNA: TGTGCCAGCACCGGGGTAGGGAACACTGAAGCTTTCTTT. This rearrangement joins TRBV2 to TRBJ1-1; no reliable D call. The CDR3 runs 13 residues. Trimming took off 7 bases at V and 1 base at J, with 10 bases between the two ends. Germline CDR1 is SNHLY and CDR2 is FYNNEI.

The CDR3 region is CASSRNRGQGTEAFF. The CDR3 DNA follows: TGTGCCAGCAGCCGCAACAGGGGGCAGGGCACTGAAGCTTTCTTT. The V call is TRBV5-4, the J call TRBJ1-1; 9 bases fit TRBD1. This CDR3 region has 15 residues. CDR1 is SGHNT, CDR2 YYREEE, per germline (reference sequence). The trim removed 4 bases at V and 4 bases at J, leaving 8 bases unmatched. Supplemented by reference TRBV5-4 and TRBJ1-1, the full variable domain reads ETGVTQSPTHLIKTRGQQVTLRCSSQSGHNTVSWYQQALGQGPQFIFQYYREEENGRGNFPPRFSGLQFPNYSSELNVNALELDDSALYLCASSRNRGQGTEAFFGQGTRLTVV.

The chain links TRBV4-2 to TRBJ2-1; 12 nucleotides line up with TRBD2. Germline-derived CDR1 and CDR2 are LGHNA and YNFKEQ. CDR3 size: 16 residues. The V and J ends lost 3 bases and 1 base, in that order; junction bases with no gene match: 1. The CDR3 region has the DNA TGTGCCAGCAGCCAGGGACTAGCGGGTTCCTACAATGAGCAGTTCTTC. As protein: CASSQGLAGSYNEQFF.

This rearrangement joins TRBV7-9 to TRBJ1-1; D possibly corresponds to TRBD1 (6 bases). Per the germline V gene, CDR1 is SEHNR and CDR2 is FQNEAQ (reference sequence). This CDR3 has 14 residues. V lost 1 base to trimming and J lost 6 bases, with 12 bases between them. Here the CDR3 reads CASSLGGLPPEAFF. CDR3 sequence (DNA): TGTGCCAGCAGCTTAGGGGGGCTACCCCCTGAAGCTTTCTTT.

This sequence joins TRBV28 and TRBJ2-4; D tentatively reads TRBD1 or TRBD2 (5 bases each). Germline assignment: CDR1 MDHEN and CDR2 SYDVKM. The length of the CDR3 is 19 residues. V lost 6 bases to trimming and J lost 1 base, with 25 bases between them. For the CDR3, the DNA is TGTGCCAGCAGCCCCCCCTCAGGGACGGTGAAGGCGGCCAAAAACATTCAGTACTTC. This gives the protein CASSPPSGTVKAAKNIQYF.